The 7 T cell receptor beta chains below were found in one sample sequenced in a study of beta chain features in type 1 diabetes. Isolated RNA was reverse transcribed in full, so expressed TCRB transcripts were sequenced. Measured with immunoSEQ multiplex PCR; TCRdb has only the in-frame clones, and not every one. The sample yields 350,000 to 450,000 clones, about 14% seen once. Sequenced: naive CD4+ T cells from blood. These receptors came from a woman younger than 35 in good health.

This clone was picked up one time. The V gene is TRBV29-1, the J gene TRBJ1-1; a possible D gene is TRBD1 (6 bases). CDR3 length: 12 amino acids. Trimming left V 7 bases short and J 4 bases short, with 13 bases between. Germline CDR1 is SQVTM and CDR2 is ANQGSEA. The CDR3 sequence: CSADRWSTEAFF. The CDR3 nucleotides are TGCAGCGCCGACAGGTGGAGCACTGAAGCTTTCTTT.

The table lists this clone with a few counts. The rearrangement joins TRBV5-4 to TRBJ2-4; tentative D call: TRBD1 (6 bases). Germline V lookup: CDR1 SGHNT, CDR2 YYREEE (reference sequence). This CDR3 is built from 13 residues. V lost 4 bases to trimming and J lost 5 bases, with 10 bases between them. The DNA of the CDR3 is TGTGCCAGCAGCCCCCGGACAGAAAACATTCAGTACTTC. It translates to CASSPRTENIQYF.

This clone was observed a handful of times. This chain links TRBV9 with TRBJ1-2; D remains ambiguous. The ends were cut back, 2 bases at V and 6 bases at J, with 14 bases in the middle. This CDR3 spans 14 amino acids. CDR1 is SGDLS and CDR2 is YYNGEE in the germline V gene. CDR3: CASSVPTALDGYTF. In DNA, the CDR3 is TGTGCCAGCAGCGTCCCCACAGCCCTCGATGGCTACACCTTC.

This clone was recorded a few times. The CDR3: CASSRPDRGGGDGYTF. The CDR3 nucleotides are TGTGCCAGCAGCCGCCCGGACAGGGGGGGCGGTGATGGCTACACCTTC. The chain is built from TRBV4-2 and TRBJ1-2; 10 bases agree with TRBD1. V lost 4 bases to trimming and J lost 6 bases; unmatched junction nucleotides: 11. The CDR3 contains 16 residues. The germline V gene has CDR1 LGHNA and CDR2 YNFKEQ.

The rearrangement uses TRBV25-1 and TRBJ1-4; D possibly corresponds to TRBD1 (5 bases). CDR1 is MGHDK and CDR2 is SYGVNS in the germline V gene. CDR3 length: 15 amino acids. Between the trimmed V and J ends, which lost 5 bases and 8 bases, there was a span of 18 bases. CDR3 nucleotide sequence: TGTGCCAGCAGTTGGAACGGTCGACGGGGGGAAAAACTGTTTTTT. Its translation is CASSWNGRRGEKLFF. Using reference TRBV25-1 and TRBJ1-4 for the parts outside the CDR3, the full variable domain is EADIYQTPRYLVIGTGKKITLECSQTMGHDKMYWYQQDPGMELHLIHYSYGVNSTEKGDLSSESTVSRIRTEHFPLTLESARPSHTSQYLCASSWNGRRGEKLFFGSGTQLSVL.

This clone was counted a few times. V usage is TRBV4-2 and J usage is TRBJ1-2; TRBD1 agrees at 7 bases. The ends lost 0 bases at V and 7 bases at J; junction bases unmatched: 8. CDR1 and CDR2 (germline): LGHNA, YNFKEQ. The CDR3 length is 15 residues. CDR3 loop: CASSQDTGALGGYTF. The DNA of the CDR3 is TGTGCCAGCAGCCAAGATACAGGGGCATTGGGTGGCTACACCTTC.

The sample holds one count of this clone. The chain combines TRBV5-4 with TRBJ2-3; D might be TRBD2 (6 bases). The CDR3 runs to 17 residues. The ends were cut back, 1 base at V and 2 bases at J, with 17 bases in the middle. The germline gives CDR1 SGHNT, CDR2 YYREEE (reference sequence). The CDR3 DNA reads TGTGCCAGCAGCTTGAACCCCCTCGGACTAACCACAGATACGCAGTATTTT. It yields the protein CASSLNPLGLTTDTQYF.